These 28 T cell receptor beta chains originate from one sample sequenced in a study of cytomegalovirus exposure and HLA in healthy donors. The PCR employed 60 Vbeta primers together with 13 Jbeta primers. Generated by immunoSEQ multiplex PCR, the TCRdb table keeps only in-frame clones and is missing some. Found here are tens of thousands of clones, about 84% of them singletons; the top ten hold approximately 5.9%. Sequencing input: PBMCs. The receptors here all came from a male donor in good health and CMV-seronegative.

The V gene is TRBV11-2, the J gene TRBJ2-5, with unresolved D. Germline lookup yields CDR1 SGHAT and CDR2 FQNNGV. This CDR3 has 13 amino acids. The V gene lost 1 base and the J gene lost 5 bases, with 8 bases spanning the gap. CDR3 protein: CASSLALEETQYF. The CDR3, as DNA: TGTGCCAGCAGCTTAGCTCTAGAGGAGACCCAGTACTTC.

The CDR3 region is CASSRRRGGEAFF. As DNA, the CDR3 is TGTGCCAGCAGCCGAAGAAGGGGCGGCGAAGCTTTCTTT. The chain recombines TRBV7-2 with TRBJ1-1, with a possible D match to TRBD1 (5 bases). Per germline, CDR1 SGHTA and CDR2 FQGNSA. V gave up 5 bases and J gave up 8 bases, with 15 bases separating them. This CDR3 spans 13 amino acids.

This clone has just one count. The chain employs TRBV13 and TRBJ2-3; 14 bases agree with TRBD2. This CDR3 has 18 amino acids. V shed 5 bases, J shed 0 bases, and the junction held 7 bases outside the gene matches. Germline values: CDR1 PRHDT, CDR2 FYEKMQ (reference sequence). The CDR3 here is CASSPGTSGGPSTDTQYF. In DNA, the CDR3 is TGTGCCAGCAGCCCCGGGACTAGCGGGGGACCCAGCACAGATACGCAGTATTTT.

The gene calls are TRBV9 and TRBJ1-2, with a weak D call TRBD1 (6 bases). The CDR3 spans 16 residues. Per germline, CDR1 SGDLS and CDR2 YYNGEE. The V end lost 3 bases, the J end lost 4 bases, and 19 bases lay between the germline ends. CDR3 nucleotides: TGTGCCAGCAGCGCCCACGGGGGGCGTTCGGGCTATGGCTACACCTTC. This gives the protein CASSAHGGRSGYGYTF.

This chain connects TRBV13 to TRBJ2-1; possibly TRBD2 for D (5 bases). The CDR3 has 16 residues. CDR1 and CDR2 (germline): PRHDT, FYEKMQ (reference sequence). V was shortened by 0 bases and J by 7 bases, with 16 bases between the two germline ends. CDR3 sequence: CASSLGGMLVSNEQFF. In DNA form, the CDR3 reads TGTGCCAGCAGCTTAGGCGGGATGCTAGTTTCTAATGAGCAGTTCTTC.

J is TRBJ2-1 and V is TRBV5-1; D remains unclear. Trimming took 1 base from V and 6 from J, leaving 2 bases between them. The CDR3 has 11 amino acids. From germline, CDR1 is SGHRS and CDR2 YFSETQ. CDR3 sequence reads: CASSLLNEQFF. CDR3 in DNA: TGCGCCAGCAGCTTGCTCAATGAGCAGTTCTTC. Filled out from reference TRBV5-1 and TRBJ2-1, the complete variable domain reads KAGVTQTPRYLIKTRGQQVTLSCSPISGHRSVSWYQQTPGQGLQFLFEYFSETQRNKGNFPGRFSGRQFSNSRSEMNVSTLELGDSALYLCASSLLNEQFFGPGTRLTVL.

The CDR3 nucleotides read TGTGCCACTATAGGACAAGGGGGTGAAGCTTTCTTT. This encodes CATIGQGGEAFF. The chain joins TRBV19 to TRBJ1-1; D may be TRBD1 (6 bases). The CDR3 totals 12 residues. V gave up 10 bases and J gave up 7 bases, with 16 bases separating them. CDR1 is LNHDA and CDR2 is SQIVND in the germline V gene (reference sequence).

This clone was counted once. The J gene is TRBJ2-5, the V gene TRBV7-6, with D unclear. V was clipped by 2 bases and J by 2 bases, with 9 bases between them. Looked up from germline, CDR1 is SGHVS and CDR2 is FNYEAQ. The CDR3 covers 14 residues. The CDR3 here is CASSLTGYQETQYF. The CDR3 DNA reads TGTGCCAGCAGCTTAACTGGTTATCAAGAGACCCAGTACTTC.

The chain recombines TRBV7-2 with TRBJ2-7, with TRBD2 identical over 7 bases. V lost 2 bases to trimming and J lost 2 bases; unmatched junction nucleotides: 6. CDR1 is SGHTA and CDR2 is FQGNSA in the germline V gene. This CDR3 comprises 15 residues. The CDR3 bases are TGTGCCAGCAGCTTAAGCTGGGGGGGGACCTACGAGCAGTACTTC. Translation gives CASSLSWGGTYEQYF.

CDR3 DNA sequence: TGTGCCAGCAGCCCCGACAGGTCCGACGAGCAGTACTTC. Protein: CASSPDRSDEQYF. The rearrangement uses TRBV11-2 and TRBJ2-7; D might be TRBD1 (6 bases). CDR1 SGHAT and CDR2 FQNNGV come from the germline V gene. V was clipped by 5 bases and J by 5 bases, with 13 bases between them. There are 13 residues in the CDR3.

The rearrangement joins TRBV6-5 to TRBJ1-1; possible D gene TRBD1, 6 bases. Trimming pared 5 bases from V and 4 bases from J, leaving 8 bases between. CDR3 length equals 12 residues. Germline lookup yields CDR1 MNHEY and CDR2 SVGAGI. CDR3: CASSKDSTEAFF. The DNA of the CDR3 is TGTGCCAGCAGTAAGGACAGCACTGAAGCTTTCTTT.

Regarding this clone: The junction does not match germline at one end; this may be a read error. V gene TRBV30 combines with J gene TRBJ1-2, with TRBD1 identical over 8 bases. CDR1 and CDR2 (germline): GTSNPN, SVGIG (reference sequence). The CDR3 loop spans 13 amino acids. The CDR3 here is CTWSPDRASGYTF. The CDR3 DNA is TGTACCTGGAGTCCGGACAGGGCGTCTGGCTACACCTTC.

The chain carries TRBV18 and TRBJ1-2; 11 bases line up with TRBD1. CDR1 is KGHSH, CDR2 LQKENI, per germline. J lost 5 bases, V lost 3 bases, and 2 bases had no gene match. The length of the CDR3 is 14 residues. The DNA of the CDR3 is TGTGCCAGCTCACCCGGACAGGGGGCTTATGGCTACACCTTC. This translates into CASSPGQGAYGYTF.

The chain is built from TRBV19 and TRBJ2-6, with 16 bases matching TRBD2. Germline V lookup: CDR1 LNHDA, CDR2 SQIVND (reference sequence). V lost 5 bases to trimming and J lost 0 bases; unmatched junction nucleotides: 4. The CDR3 has 19 amino acids. CDR3: CASSLGLAGGGSGANVLTF. DNA of the CDR3: TGTGCCAGTAGTTTGGGACTAGCGGGGGGGGGCTCTGGGGCCAACGTCCTGACTTTC.

The chain has TRBV30 and TRBJ1-3; 10 bases are a match to TRBD1. Unmatched junction bases numbered 2, after V lost 1 base and J lost 2 bases. The CDR3 consists of 15 residues. The germline gives CDR1 GTSNPN, CDR2 SVGIG (reference sequence). The DNA of the CDR3 is TGTGCCTGGAGTGCCGGACAGGGGGCTGGAAACACCATATATTTT. It yields the protein CAWSAGQGAGNTIYF.

The V and J genes are TRBV10-3 and TRBJ2-2; no clear D gene. CDR3 length: 14 amino acids. The V gene's germline CDR1 is ENHRY and CDR2 SYGVKD. V lost 1 base to trimming and J lost 1 base, with 4 bases between them. The DNA for the CDR3 is TGTGCCATCAGTGAGTGGCAGAACACCGGGGAGCTGTTTTTT. Translated, it gives CAISEWQNTGELFF.

The chain joins TRBV6-1 to TRBJ2-1; 10 nucleotides align to TRBD2. The J segment lost 5 bases and the V segment lost 1 base, leaving 5 bases of the junction unmatched. This CDR3 has 16 amino acids. Germline V lookup: CDR1 MNHNS, CDR2 SASEGT. The CDR3 nucleotides read TGTGCCAGCAGTGAAGTGGTAGCGGGGGGTCACAATGAGCAGTTCTTC. Encoded protein: CASSEVVAGGHNEQFF.

This clone was found once. The CDR3 sequence: CASSWTGTWDDEQYF. In DNA form, the CDR3 reads TGTGCCAGCAGTTGGACAGGGACCTGGGACGACGAGCAGTACTTC. The chain recombines TRBV6-1 with TRBJ2-7, with 8 bases lining up with TRBD1. The V gene end was trimmed by 5 bases and the J gene end by 5 bases; junction bases not matched to a gene: 11. The CDR3 extends over 15 amino acids. The germline CDR1 and CDR2 sequences are MNHNS and SASEGT.

The chain recombines TRBV9 with TRBJ2-2; 7 bases map to TRBD2. CDR1 SGDLS and CDR2 YYNGEE come from the germline V gene. The CDR3 totals 16 residues. Trimming cost V 0 bases and J 3 bases; bases outside gene matches: 5. This CDR3 reads CASSVAGGVDTGELFF. In DNA form, the CDR3 reads TGTGCCAGCAGCGTAGCTGGGGGGGTTGACACCGGGGAGCTGTTTTTT.

This chain joins TRBV7-3 and TRBJ2-3; 9 bases map to TRBD2. The CDR3 consists of 15 residues. Germline trimming cut 5 bases from V and 5 bases from J; bases unmatched to any gene: 8. In germline, CDR1 is SGHTA, CDR2 FQGTGA. In nucleotides, the CDR3 is TGTGCCAGCAGCCTAGCGGGGTCCGGAGGAGATACGCAGTATTTT. Translating gives CASSLAGSGGDTQYF.

This clone was detected only a few times. One end of the junction is discordant with germline, which a read error may explain. This chain links TRBV7-2 with TRBJ2-7; D is perhaps TRBD2 (5 bases). Germline-derived CDR1 and CDR2 are SGHTA and FQGNSA. This CDR3 spans 13 amino acids. DNA for the CDR3: TGTGCCAGCAGCCTAGCTATCTCCTACGAGCAGTACTTC. This codes for CASSLAISYEQYF.

This clone was picked up one time. The chain links TRBV9 to TRBJ2-5; D may be TRBD2 (6 bases). The better agreement between TRBJ2-7 and the DNA end casts doubt on the J call. This CDR3 is 17 amino acids long. In germline, CDR1 is SGDLS, CDR2 YYNGEE. CDR3 coding DNA: TGTGCCAGCAGCCCCAGCCATGGACGGCAGTGGGGGGACGAGCAGTACTTC. Its translation: CASSPSHGRQWGDEQYF.

The gene calls are TRBV27 and TRBJ2-7; 10 bases are shared with TRBD1. The trim removed 8 bases at V and 4 bases at J, leaving 8 bases unmatched. Germline V gene lookup returns CDR1 MNHEY and CDR2 SMNVEV (reference sequence). CDR3 length: 14 amino acids. CDR3 DNA: TGTGCCAGCGAACTTGACAGGGGGCGATACGAGCAGTACTTC. As protein: CASELDRGRYEQYF.

The V call is TRBV30, the J call TRBJ1-6, with 7 nucleotides matching TRBD1. This CDR3 comprises 13 residues. Germline CDR1 is GTSNPN and CDR2 is SVGIG (reference sequence). After removal of 4 bases from V and 8 bases from J, the junction contained 5 bases not matched to a gene. The CDR3 here is CAWTGTVDSPLHF. The CDR3 DNA follows: TGTGCCTGGACCGGGACAGTTGATTCACCCCTCCACTTT. The whole variable domain, remainder taken from reference TRBV30 and TRBJ1-6, is SQTIHQWPATLVQPVGSPLSLECTVEGTSNPNLYWYRQAAGRGLQLLFYSVGIGQISSEVPQNLSASRPQDRQFILSSKKLLLSDSGFYLCAWTGTVDSPLHFGNGTRLTVT.

This clone has a single count. V usage is TRBV13 and J usage is TRBJ1-2; D is uncertain. Germline CDR1 and CDR2: PRHDT and FYEKMQ (reference sequence). This CDR3 is built from 14 residues. Trimming cost V 4 bases and J 6 bases, with 15 bases left between them. The CDR3 region has the DNA TGTGCCAGCAGCTCCGTTCGGGGAAGGGATGGCTACACCTTC. This codes for CASSSVRGRDGYTF. The entire variable domain, with the rest obtained from reference TRBV13 and TRBJ1-2, is as follows: AAGVIQSPRHLIKEKRETATLKCYPIPRHDTVYWYQQGPGQDPQFLISFYEKMQSDKGSIPDRFSAQQFSDYHSELNMSSLELGDSALYFCASSSVRGRDGYTFGSGTRLTVV.

The genes are TRBV19 and TRBJ1-4; D gene uncertain. The CDR3 is 17 residues long. Trimming took 3 bases from V and 0 from J, leaving 14 bases between them. CDR1 LNHDA and CDR2 SQIVND come from the germline V gene (reference sequence). CDR3 sequence: CASSMQWAASTNEKLFF. The CDR3 nucleotides read TGTGCCAGTAGTATGCAATGGGCAGCTTCAACTAATGAAAAACTGTTTTTT.

V is TRBV30 and J is TRBJ2-4; no firm D call. The CDR3 runs 12 residues. Germline CDR1 is GTSNPN and CDR2 is SVGIG (reference sequence). The germline V and J ends were trimmed by 2 bases and 6 bases, with 8 bases remaining between them. This CDR3 is CAWSMNRNIQYF. For the CDR3, the DNA is TGTGCCTGGAGTATGAACAGAAACATTCAGTACTTC. The full variable domain, with the rest looked up from reference TRBV30 and TRBJ2-4, is SQTIHQWPATLVQPVGSPLSLECTVEGTSNPNLYWYRQAAGRGLQLLFYSVGIGQISSEVPQNLSASRPQDRQFILSSKKLLLSDSGFYLCAWSMNRNIQYFGAGTRLSVL.

A few counts support this clone. CDR3 in DNA: TGTGCCAGCAGCTTACTGGCGGGGCTGCACGAGCAGTACTTC. Protein sequence: CASSLLAGLHEQYF. V is TRBV11-2 and J is TRBJ2-7, with a possible D match to TRBD2 (6 bases). Germline V gene sequence: CDR1 SGHAT, CDR2 FQNNGV. The germline V and J ends were trimmed by 2 bases and 5 bases, with 13 bases remaining between them. The CDR3 covers 14 residues.